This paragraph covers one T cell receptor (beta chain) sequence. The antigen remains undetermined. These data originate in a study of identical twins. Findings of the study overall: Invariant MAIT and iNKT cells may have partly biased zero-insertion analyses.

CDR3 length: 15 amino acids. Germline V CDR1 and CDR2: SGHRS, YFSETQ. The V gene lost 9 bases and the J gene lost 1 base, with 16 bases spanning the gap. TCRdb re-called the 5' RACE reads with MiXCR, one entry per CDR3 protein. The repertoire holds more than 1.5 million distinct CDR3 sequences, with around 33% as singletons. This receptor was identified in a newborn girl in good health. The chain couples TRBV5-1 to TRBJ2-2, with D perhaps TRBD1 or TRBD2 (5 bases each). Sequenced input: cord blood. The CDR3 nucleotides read TGCGCCACCAAAAAGGGGACGGTGAACACCGGGGAGCTGTTTTTT. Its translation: CATKKGTVNTGELFF. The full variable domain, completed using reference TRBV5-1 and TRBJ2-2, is KAGVTQTPRYLIKTRGQQVTLSCSPISGHRSVSWYQQTPGQGLQFLFEYFSETQRNKGNFPGRFSGRQFSNSRSEMNVSTLELGDSALYLCATKKGTVNTGELFFGEGSRLTVL.